This TCR beta chain was identified in a study of T cell responses to AZD1222 COVID-19 vaccine. Whole-study findings and limits: Unmutated variant regions are reportedly the target of nearly half of TCRs that are spike-specific. Among those given AZD1222, only 5 to 7 were seropositive at baseline.

The protocol was immunoSEQ multiplex PCR, while the TCRdb copy is restricted to in-frame clones and leaves out a portion. The sample holds tens of thousands of clones, nearly 90% seen once. A remark on this clone: Its target is not known.

Germline V gene sequence: CDR1 SNHLY, CDR2 FYNNEI. V was pared by 2 bases and J by 5 bases, with 9 bases between. This CDR3 is built from 13 residues. The receptor comes from an adult in good health. The V gene is TRBV2, the J gene TRBJ2-5; possibly TRBD2 for D (5 bases). This sample comprised peripheral blood, obtained on day 0 of AZD1222 vaccination. Written as DNA, the CDR3 is TGTGCCAGCAGTGAAAGGTCGGGGGAGACCCAGTACTTC. Residues: CASSERSGETQYF.